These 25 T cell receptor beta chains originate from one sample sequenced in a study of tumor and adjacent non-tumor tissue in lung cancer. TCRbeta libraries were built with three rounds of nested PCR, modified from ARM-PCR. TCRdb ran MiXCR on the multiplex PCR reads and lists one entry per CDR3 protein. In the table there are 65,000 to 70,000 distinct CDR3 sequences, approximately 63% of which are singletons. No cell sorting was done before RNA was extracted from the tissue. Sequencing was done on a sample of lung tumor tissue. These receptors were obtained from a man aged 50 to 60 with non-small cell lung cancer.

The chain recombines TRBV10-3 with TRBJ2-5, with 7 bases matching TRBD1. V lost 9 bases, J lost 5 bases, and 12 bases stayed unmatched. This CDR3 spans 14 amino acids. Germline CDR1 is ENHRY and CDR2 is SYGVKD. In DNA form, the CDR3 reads TGTGCCATTAGTTTCCGGGACAGTGAGGAGACCCAGTACTTC. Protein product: CAISFRDSEETQYF.

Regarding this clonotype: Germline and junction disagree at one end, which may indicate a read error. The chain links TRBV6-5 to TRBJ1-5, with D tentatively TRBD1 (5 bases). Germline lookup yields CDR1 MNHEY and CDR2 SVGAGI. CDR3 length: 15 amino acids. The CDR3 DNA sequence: TGTACCAGCAGTTTCAGGGTGAATAGCAATCAGCCCCAGCATTTC. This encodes CTSSFRVNSNQPQHF.

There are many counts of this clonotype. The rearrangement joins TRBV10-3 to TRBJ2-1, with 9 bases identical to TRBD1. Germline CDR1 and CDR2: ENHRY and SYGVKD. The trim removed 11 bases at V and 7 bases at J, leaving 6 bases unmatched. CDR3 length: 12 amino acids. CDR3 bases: TGTGCCGCGGGACAGGGCAGTAATGAGCAGTTCTTC. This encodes CAAGQGSNEQFF.

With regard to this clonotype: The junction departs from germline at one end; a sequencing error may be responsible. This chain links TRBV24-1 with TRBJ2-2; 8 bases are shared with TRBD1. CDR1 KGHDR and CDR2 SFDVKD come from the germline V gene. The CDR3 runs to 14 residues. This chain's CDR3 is CATTGQVNTGELFF. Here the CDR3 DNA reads TGTGCCACCACGGGACAGGTGAACACCGGGGAGCTGTTCTTT.

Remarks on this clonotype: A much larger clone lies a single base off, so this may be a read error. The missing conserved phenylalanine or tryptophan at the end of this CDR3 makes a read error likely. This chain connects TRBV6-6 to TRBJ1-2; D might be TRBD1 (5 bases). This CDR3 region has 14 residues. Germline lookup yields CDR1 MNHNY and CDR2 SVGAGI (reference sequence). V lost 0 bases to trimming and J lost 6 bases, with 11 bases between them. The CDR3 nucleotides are TGTGCCAGCAGTTACTCGGACACGAATAATGGCTACACCCTC. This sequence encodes CASSYSDTNNGYTL.

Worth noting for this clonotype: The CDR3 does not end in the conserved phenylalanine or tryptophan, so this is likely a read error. CDR3 DNA: TGCAGCGTTTCACAGGGGTATGGCAATCAACCCCAGCATTAT. Protein sequence: CSVSQGYGNQPQHY. J is TRBJ1-5 and V is TRBV29-1; 7 positions match TRBD1. Germline V CDR1 and CDR2: SQVTM, ANQGSEA. The CDR3 runs 14 residues.

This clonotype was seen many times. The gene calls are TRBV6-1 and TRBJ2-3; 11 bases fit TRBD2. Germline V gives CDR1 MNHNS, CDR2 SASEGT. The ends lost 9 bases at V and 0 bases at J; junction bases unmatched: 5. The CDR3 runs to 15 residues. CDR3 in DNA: TGTGCCAGGAGACTAGCGGGACTGAGCACAGATACGCAGTATTTT. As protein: CARRLAGLSTDTQYF.

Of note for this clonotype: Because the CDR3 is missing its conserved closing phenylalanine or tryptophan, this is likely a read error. The DNA for the CDR3 is TGTGCCGGCAGTGCGACGACATGGCCGGGAAACACCATATATTCT. Translation gives CAGSATTWPGNTIYS. The gene calls are TRBV6-1 and TRBJ1-3, with unresolved D. This CDR3 region has 15 residues. Germline V gene sequence: CDR1 MNHNS, CDR2 SASEGT.

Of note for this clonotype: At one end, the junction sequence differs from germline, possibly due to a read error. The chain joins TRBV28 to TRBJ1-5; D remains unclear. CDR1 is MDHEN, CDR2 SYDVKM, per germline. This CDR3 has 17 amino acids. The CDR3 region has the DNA TGTGCATCTTCCTCGCAGGCCGAGATCTACAGCAATCAGCCCCAGGATTTT. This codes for CASSSQAEIYSNQPQDF.

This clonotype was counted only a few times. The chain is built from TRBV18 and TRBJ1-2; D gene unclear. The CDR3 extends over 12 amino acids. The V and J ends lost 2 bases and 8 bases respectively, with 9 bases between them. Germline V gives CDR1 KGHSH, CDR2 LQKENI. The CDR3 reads CASSPDLRGYTF. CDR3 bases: TGTGCCAGCTCACCAGATTTACGAGGCTACACCTTC.

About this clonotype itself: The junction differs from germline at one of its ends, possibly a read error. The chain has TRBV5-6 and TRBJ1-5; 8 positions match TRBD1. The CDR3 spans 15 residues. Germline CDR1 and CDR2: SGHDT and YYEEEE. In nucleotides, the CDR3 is TGTGCCAGCAGCAGACGGACAGGGAATAATCGGCCCCAGCATTTT. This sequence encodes CASSRRTGNNRPQHF.

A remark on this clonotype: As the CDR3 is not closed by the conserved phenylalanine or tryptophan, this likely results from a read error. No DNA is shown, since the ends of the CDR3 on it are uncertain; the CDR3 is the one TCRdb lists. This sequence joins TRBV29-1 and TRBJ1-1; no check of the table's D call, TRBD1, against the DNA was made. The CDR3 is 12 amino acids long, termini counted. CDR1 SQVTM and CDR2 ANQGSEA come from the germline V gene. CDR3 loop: CSVGQPNTEVFL.

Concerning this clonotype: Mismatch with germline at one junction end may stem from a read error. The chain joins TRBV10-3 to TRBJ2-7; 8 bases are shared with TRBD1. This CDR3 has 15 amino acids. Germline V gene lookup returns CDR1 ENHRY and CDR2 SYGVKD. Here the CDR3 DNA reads TGTACCATCAGTGACAGGGACAGGCAGAACTATGAGCAGTACTTC. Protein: CTISDRDRQNYEQYF.

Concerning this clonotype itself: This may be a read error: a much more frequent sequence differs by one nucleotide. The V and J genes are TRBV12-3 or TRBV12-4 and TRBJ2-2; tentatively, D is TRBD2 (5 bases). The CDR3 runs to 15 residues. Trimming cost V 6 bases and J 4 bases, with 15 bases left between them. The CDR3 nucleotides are TGTGCCAGCAGCAAACAGAGGGCGGTCACCGGGGAGCTGTTTTTT. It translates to CASSKQRAVTGELFF.

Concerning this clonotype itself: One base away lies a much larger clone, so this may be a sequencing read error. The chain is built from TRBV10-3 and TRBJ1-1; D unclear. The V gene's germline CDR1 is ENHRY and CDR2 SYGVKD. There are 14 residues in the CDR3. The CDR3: CAIGESNGNTEAFF. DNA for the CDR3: TGTGCCATCGGTGAGTCTAACGGGAACACTGAAGCTTTCTTT.

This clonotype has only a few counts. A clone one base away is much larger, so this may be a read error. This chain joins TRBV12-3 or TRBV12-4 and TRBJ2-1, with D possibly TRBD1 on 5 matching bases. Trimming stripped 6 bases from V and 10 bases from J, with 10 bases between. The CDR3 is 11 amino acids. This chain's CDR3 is CASRLQVEQFF. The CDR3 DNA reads TGTGCCAGCAGACTACAGGTGGAGCAGTTCTTC.

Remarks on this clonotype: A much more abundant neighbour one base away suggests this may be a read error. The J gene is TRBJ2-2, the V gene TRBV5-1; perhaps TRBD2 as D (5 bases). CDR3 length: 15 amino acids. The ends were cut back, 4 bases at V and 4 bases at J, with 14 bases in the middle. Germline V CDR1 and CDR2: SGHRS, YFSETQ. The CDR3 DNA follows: TGCGCCAGCAGCAAAGAACTAGTACTCACCGGGGAGCTGTTTTTT. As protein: CASSKELVLTGELFF.

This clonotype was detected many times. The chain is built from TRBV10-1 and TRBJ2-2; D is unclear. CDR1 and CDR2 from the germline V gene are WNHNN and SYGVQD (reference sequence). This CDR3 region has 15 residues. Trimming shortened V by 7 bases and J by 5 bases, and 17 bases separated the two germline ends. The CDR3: CASTEGKEGTGELFF. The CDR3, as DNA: TGCGCCAGCACGGAAGGGAAAGAAGGGACCGGGGAGCTGTTTTTT.

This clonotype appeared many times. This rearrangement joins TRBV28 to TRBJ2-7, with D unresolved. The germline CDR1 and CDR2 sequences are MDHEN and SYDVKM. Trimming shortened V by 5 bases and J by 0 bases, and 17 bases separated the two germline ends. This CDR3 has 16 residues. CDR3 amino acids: CASSTDRARISYEQYF. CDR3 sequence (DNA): TGTGCCAGCAGTACCGATCGGGCGCGGATCTCCTACGAGCAGTACTTC.

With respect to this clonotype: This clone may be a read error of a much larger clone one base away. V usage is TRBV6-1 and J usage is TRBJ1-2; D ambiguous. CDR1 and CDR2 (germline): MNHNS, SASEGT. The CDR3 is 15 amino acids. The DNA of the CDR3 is TGTGCCAGCGACCCGTGGATAGGAACTAAGTATGGCTACACCTTC. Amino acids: CASDPWIGTKYGYTF.

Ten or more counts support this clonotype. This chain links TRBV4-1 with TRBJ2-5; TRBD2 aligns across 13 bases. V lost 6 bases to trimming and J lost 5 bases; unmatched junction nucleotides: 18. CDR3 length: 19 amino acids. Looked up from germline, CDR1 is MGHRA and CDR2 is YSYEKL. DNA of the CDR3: TGCGCCAGCAGGCGAACAGATGGGGGGACTAGCGGGATTGGCGAGACCCAGTACTTC. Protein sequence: CASRRTDGGTSGIGETQYF.

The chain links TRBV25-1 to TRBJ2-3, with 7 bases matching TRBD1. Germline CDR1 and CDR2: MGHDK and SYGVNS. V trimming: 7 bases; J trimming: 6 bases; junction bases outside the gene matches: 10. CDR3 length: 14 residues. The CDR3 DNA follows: TGTGCCAGCAACCGGGACAGTAATGTGGATACGCAGTATTTT. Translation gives CASNRDSNVDTQYF.

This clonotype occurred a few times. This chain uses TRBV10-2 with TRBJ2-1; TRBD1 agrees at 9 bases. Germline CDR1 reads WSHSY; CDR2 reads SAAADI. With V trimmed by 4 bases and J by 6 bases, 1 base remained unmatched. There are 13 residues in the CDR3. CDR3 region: CASSGQGGNEQFF. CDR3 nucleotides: TGCGCCAGCAGTGGACAGGGGGGCAATGAGCAGTTCTTC.

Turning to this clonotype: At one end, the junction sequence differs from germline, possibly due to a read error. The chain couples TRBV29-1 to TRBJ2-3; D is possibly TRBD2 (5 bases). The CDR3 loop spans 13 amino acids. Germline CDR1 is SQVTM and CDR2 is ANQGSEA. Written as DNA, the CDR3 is TGCAGCGCCTTAGCGCAAAGCAGAGATACGCAGTATTTT. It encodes CSALAQSRDTQYF.

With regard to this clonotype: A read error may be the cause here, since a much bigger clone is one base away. CDR3 in amino acids: CASSMIGTIEAFF. The DNA for the CDR3 is TGTGCCAGTAGTATGATCGGGACAATTGAAGCTTTCTTT. The rearrangement joins TRBV19 to TRBJ1-1; tentative D call: TRBD1 (6 bases). The CDR3 sequence is 13 residues long. V lost 3 bases, J lost 7 bases, and 12 bases lay in between. Germline CDR1 reads LNHDA; CDR2 reads SQIVND (reference sequence).